Each of the 3 T cell receptor beta chains below was sequenced from the same sample in a study of T cell changes during pregnancy in multiple sclerosis. Sequencing used immunoSEQ multiplex PCR; TCRdb keeps in-frame clones, though not all of them. The table shows 45,000 to 65,000 clones, with nearly 95% occurring only once. Sequenced material: CD4+ T cells from peripheral blood mononuclear cells, taken in the second trimester of pregnancy. These TCRs come from a female donor with multiple sclerosis, enrolled in a pregnancy study.

The CDR3 spells CASSLAGQGRHEQYF. In DNA form, the CDR3 reads TGTGCCAGCAGCTTAGCGGGACAGGGGCGGCACGAGCAGTACTTC. This chain uses TRBV11-3 with TRBJ2-7; TRBD1 matches 10 bases. V trimming: 1 base; J trimming: 5 bases; junction bases outside the gene matches: 5. CDR1 SGHNT and CDR2 YENEEA come from the germline V gene. CDR3 length: 15 amino acids.

This rearrangement joins TRBV18 to TRBJ1-1, with 7 bases lining up with TRBD1. The germline CDR1 and CDR2 sequences are KGHSH and LQKENI. The CDR3 contains 15 residues. V was clipped by 0 bases and J by 4 bases; unmatched bases: 5. DNA for the CDR3: TGTGCCAGCTCACCACCGAACAGGGGCTCCACTGAAGCTTTCTTT. Protein: CASSPPNRGSTEAFF.

This rearrangement joins TRBV9 to TRBJ2-1; 7 bases match TRBD1. V lost 3 bases, J lost 5 bases, and 5 bases stayed unmatched. Per the germline V gene, CDR1 is SGDLS and CDR2 is YYNGEE. The CDR3 is 14 amino acids. The CDR3 here is CASSARQGNNEQFF. CDR3 DNA sequence: TGTGCCAGCAGCGCACGACAGGGAAACAATGAGCAGTTCTTC.